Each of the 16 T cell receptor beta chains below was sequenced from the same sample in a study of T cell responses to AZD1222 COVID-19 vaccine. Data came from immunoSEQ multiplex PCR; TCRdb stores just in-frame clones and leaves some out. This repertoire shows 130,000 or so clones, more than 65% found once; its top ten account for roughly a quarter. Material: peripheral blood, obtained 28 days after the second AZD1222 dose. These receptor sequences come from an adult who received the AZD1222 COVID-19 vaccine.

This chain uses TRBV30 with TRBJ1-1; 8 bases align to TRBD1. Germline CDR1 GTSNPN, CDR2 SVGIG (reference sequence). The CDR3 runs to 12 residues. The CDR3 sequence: CAQDRGNTEAFF. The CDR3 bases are TGTGCACAAGACAGGGGGAACACTGAAGCTTTCTTT.

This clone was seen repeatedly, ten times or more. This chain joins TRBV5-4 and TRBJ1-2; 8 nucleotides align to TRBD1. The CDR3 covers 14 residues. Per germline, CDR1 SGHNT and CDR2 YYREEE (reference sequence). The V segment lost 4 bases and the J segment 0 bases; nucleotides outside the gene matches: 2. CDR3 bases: TGTGCCAGCAGCCTACAGGGGGCTAACTATGGCTACACCTTC. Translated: CASSLQGANYGYTF.

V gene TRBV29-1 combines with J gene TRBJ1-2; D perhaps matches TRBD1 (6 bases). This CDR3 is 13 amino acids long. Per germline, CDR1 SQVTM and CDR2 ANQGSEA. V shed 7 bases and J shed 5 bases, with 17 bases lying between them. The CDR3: CSALGGAGYGYTF. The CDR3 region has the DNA TGCAGCGCCTTGGGGGGCGCCGGTTATGGCTACACCTTC.

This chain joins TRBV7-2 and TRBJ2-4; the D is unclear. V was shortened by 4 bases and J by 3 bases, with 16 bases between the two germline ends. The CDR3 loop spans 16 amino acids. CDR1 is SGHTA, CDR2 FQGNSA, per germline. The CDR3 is CASSSNLKTDKNIQYF. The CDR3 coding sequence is TGTGCCAGCAGCTCTAACTTGAAGACCGACAAAAACATTCAGTACTTC.

The CDR3 nucleotides are TGTGCCAGCAGCCCCGACAGGGCCACTAATGAAAAACTGTTTTTT. Translated, it gives CASSPDRATNEKLFF. J is TRBJ1-4 and V is TRBV5-6, with 7 positions matching TRBD1. The trim removed 4 bases at V and 2 bases at J, leaving 5 bases unmatched. The CDR3 consists of 15 residues. Germline V gives CDR1 SGHDT, CDR2 YYEEEE.

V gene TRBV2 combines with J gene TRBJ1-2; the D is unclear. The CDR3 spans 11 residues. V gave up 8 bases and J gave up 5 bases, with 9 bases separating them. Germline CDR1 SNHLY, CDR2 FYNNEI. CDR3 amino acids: CASGAEYGYTF. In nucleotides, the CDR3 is TGTGCCAGCGGCGCAGAGTATGGCTACACCTTC.

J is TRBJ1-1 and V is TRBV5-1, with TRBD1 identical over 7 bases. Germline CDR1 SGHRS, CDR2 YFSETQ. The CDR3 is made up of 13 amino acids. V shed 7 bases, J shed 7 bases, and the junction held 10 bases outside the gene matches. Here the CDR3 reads CASHSGTDFEAFF. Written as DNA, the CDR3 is TGCGCCAGCCATTCCGGGACAGATTTTGAAGCTTTCTTT. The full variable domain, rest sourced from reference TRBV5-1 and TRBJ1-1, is KAGVTQTPRYLIKTRGQQVTLSCSPISGHRSVSWYQQTPGQGLQFLFEYFSETQRNKGNFPGRFSGRQFSNSRSEMNVSTLELGDSALYLCASHSGTDFEAFFGQGTRLTVV.

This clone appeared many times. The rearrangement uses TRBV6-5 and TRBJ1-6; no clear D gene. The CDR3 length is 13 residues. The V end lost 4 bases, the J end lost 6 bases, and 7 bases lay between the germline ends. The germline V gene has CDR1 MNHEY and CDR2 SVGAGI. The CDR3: CASSSGTNSPLHF. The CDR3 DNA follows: TGTGCCAGCAGTTCGGGCACTAATTCACCCCTCCACTTT.

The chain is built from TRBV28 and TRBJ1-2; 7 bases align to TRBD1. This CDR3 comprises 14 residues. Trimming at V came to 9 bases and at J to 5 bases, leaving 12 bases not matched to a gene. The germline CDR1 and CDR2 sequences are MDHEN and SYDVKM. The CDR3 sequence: CASFLRGRWYGYTF. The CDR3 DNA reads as TGTGCCAGTTTTCTTAGGGGGCGGTGGTATGGCTACACCTTC.

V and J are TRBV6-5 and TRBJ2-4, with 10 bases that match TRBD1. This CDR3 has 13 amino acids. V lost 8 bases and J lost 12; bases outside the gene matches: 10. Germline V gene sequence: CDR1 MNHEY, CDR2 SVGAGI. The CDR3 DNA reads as TGTGCCAGCGGGGACAGGGGCGCGCGGGGTCAGTACTTC. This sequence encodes CASGDRGARGQYF.

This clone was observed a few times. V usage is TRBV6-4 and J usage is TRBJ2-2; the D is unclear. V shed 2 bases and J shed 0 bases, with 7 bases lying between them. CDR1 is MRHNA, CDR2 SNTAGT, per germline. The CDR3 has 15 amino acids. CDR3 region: CASSDGTSNTGELFF. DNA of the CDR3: TGTGCCAGCAGTGACGGTACCTCGAACACCGGGGAGCTGTTTTTT.

The CDR3 region is CASSLWEEVQGSGYTF. CDR3 nucleotide sequence: TGTGCCAGCAGTTTATGGGAGGAGGTCCAGGGTTCTGGCTACACCTTC. The V call is TRBV28, the J call TRBJ1-2; the D gene is possibly TRBD1 (5 bases). Germline assignment: CDR1 MDHEN and CDR2 SYDVKM. CDR3 length equals 16 residues. The germline V and J ends were trimmed by 0 bases and 7 bases, with 18 bases remaining between them.

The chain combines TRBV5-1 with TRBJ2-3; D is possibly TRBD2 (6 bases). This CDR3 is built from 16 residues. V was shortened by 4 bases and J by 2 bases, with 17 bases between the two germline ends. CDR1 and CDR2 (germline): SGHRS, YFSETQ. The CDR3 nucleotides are TGCGCCAGCAGCCCGCTCGGTAGCGGAAACACAGATACGCAGTATTTT. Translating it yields CASSPLGSGNTDTQYF.

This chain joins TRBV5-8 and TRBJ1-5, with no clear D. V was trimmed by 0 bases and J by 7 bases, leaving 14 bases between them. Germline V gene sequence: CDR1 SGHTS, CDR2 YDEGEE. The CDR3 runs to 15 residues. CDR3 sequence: CASSLGSHEGQPQHF. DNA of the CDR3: TGTGCCAGCAGCTTGGGCAGTCATGAAGGGCAGCCCCAGCATTTT.

This CDR3 reads CASNKRENYNYGYTF. Here the CDR3 DNA reads TGTGCCAGCAACAAAAGAGAAAATTACAACTATGGCTACACCTTC. The V and J genes are TRBV7-2 and TRBJ1-2; D is unresolved. The V end lost 7 bases, the J end lost 2 bases, and 17 bases lay between the germline ends. The CDR3 length is 15 residues. Germline CDR1 SGHTA, CDR2 FQGNSA.

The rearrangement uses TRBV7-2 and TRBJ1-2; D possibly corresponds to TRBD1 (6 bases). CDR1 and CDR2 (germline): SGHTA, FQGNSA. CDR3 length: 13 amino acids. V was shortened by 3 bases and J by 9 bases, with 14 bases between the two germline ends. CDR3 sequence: CASSFSEGGRYTF. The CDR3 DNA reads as TGTGCCAGCAGCTTCTCCGAAGGGGGACGCTACACCTTC.